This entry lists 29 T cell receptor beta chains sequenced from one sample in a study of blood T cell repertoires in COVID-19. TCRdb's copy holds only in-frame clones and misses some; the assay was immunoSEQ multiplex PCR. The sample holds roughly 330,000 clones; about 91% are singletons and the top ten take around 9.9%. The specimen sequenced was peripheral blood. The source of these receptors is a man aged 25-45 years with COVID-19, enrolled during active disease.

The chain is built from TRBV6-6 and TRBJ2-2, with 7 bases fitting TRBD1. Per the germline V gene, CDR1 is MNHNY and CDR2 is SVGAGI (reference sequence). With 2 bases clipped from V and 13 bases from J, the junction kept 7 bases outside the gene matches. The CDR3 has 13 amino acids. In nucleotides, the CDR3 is TGTGCCAGCAGTTACAAGGGGGCTAGGGGGCTGTTTTTT. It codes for CASSYKGARGLFF.

CDR3 sequence reads: CASSVAGDRSYNEQFF. The CDR3 coding sequence is TGTGCCAGCAGCGTAGCCGGGGATCGCTCCTACAATGAGCAGTTCTTC. The V and J genes are TRBV9 and TRBJ2-1, with D possibly matching TRBD2 (5 bases). The ends were cut back, 0 bases at V and 0 bases at J, with 10 bases in the middle. The length of the CDR3 is 16 residues. Germline assignment: CDR1 SGDLS and CDR2 YYNGEE.

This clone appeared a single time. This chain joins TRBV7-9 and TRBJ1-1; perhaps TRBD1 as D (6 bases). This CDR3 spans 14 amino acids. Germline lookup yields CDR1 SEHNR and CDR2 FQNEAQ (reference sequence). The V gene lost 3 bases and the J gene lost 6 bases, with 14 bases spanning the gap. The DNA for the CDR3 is TGTGCCAGCAGCTTGGTTGCAGGGGTACCTGAAGCTTTCTTT. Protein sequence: CASSLVAGVPEAFF.

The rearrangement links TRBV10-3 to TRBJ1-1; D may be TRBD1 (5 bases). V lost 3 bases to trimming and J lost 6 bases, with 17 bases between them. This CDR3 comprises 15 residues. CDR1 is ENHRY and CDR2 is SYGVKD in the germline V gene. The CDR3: CAISDHRAGSPEAFF. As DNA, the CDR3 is TGTGCCATCAGTGACCACCGGGCAGGGTCCCCTGAAGCTTTCTTT.

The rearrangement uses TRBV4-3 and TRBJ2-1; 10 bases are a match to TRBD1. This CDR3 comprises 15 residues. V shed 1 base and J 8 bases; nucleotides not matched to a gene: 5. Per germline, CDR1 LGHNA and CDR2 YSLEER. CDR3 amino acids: CASSQVGQGVYEQFF. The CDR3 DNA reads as TGCGCCAGCAGCCAAGTAGGACAGGGGGTCTATGAGCAGTTCTTC.

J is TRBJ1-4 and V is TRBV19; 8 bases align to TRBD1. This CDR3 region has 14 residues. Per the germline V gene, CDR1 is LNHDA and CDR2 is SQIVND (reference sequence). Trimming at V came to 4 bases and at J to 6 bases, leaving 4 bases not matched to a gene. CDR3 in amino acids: CASSTGTGDEKLFF. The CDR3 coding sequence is TGTGCCAGTAGTACCGGGACAGGCGATGAAAAACTGTTTTTT.

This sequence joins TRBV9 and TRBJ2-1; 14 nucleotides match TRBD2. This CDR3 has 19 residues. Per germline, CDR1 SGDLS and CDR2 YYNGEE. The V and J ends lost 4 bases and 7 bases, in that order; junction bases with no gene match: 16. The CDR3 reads CASSYTGTSGGKVWNEQFF. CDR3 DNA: TGTGCCAGCAGCTATACCGGGACTAGCGGGGGAAAGGTTTGGAATGAGCAGTTCTTC.

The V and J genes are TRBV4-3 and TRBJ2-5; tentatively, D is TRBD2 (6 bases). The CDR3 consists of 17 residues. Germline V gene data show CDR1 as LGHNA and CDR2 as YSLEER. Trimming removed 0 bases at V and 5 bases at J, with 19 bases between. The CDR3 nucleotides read TGCGCCAGCAGCCAAGACCTTACCGGGACTTGGATGGAGACCCAGTACTTC. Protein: CASSQDLTGTWMETQYF.

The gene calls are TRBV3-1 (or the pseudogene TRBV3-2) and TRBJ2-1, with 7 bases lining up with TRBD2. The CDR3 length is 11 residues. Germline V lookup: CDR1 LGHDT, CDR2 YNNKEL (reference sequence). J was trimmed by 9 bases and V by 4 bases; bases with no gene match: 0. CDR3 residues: CASSRGGEQFF. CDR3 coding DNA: TGTGCCAGCAGCCGGGGGGGTGAGCAGTTCTTC.

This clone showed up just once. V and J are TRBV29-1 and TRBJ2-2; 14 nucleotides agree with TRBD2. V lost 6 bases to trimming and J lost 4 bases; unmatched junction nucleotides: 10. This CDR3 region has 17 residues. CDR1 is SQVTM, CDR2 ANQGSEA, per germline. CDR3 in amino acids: CSVAGLAGAVSTGELFF. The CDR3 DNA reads TGCAGCGTCGCGGGACTAGCGGGAGCGGTGAGCACCGGGGAGCTGTTTTTT.

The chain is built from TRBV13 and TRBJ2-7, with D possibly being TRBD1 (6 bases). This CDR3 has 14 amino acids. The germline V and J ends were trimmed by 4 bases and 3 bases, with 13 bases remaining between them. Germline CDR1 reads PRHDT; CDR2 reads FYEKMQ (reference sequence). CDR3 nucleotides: TGTGCCAGCAGCTCCAAAGGGGGTCACTACGAGCAGTACTTC. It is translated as CASSSKGGHYEQYF.

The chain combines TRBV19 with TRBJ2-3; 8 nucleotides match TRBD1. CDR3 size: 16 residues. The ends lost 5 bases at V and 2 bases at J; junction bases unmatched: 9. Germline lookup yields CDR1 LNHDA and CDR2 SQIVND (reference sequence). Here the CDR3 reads CASSGRQGTITDTQYF. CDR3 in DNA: TGTGCCAGTAGTGGAAGACAGGGGACGATCACAGATACGCAGTATTTT.

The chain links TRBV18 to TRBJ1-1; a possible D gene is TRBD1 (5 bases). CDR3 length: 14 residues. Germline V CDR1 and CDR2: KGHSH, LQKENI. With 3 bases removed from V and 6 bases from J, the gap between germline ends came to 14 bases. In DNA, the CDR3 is TGTGCCAGCTCACCCTTACCAGGGTTCGCTGAAGCTTTCTTT. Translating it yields CASSPLPGFAEAFF.

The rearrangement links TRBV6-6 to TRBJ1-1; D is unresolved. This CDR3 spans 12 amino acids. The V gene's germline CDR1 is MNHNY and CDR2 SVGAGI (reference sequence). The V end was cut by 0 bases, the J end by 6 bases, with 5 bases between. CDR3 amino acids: CASSYSRAEAFF. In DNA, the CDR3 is TGTGCCAGCAGTTACTCACGGGCTGAAGCTTTCTTT.

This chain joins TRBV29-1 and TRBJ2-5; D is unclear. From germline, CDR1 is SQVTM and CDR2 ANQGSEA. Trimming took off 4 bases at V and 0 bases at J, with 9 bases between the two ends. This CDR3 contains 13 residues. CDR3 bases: TGCAGCGTTGTGGAGTCGTACCAAGAGACCCAGTACTTC. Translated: CSVVESYQETQYF.

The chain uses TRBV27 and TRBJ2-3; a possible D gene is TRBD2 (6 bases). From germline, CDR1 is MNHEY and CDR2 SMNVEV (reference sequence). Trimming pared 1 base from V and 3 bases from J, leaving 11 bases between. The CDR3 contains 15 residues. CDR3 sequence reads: CASSLWGLGTDTQYF. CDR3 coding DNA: TGTGCCAGCAGTTTATGGGGACTGGGTACAGATACGCAGTATTTT.

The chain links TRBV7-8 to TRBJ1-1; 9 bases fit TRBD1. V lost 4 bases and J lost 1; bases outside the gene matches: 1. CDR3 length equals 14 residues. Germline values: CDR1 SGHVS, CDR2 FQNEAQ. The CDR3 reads CASSSDRGNTEAFF. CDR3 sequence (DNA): TGTGCCAGCAGCTCGGACAGGGGGAACACTGAAGCTTTCTTT.

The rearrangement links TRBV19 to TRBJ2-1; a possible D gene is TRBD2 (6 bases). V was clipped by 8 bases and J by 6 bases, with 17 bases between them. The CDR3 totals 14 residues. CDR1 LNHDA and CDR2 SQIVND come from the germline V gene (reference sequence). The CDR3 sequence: CASGPSGVGNEQFF. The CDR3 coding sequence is TGTGCCAGTGGTCCCTCGGGGGTAGGCAATGAGCAGTTCTTC. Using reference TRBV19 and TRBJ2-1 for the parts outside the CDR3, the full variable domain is DGGITQSPKYLFRKEGQNVTLSCEQNLNHDAMYWYRQDPGQGLRLIYYSQIVNDFQKGDIAEGYSVSREKKESFPLTVTSAQKNPTAFYLCASGPSGVGNEQFFGPGTRLTVL.

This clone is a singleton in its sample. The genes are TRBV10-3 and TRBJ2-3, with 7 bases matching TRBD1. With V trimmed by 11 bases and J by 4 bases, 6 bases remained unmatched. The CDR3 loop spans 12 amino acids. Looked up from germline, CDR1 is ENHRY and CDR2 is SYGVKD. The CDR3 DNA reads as TGTGCCGCCACAGGGGACGCAGATACGCAGTATTTT. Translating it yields CAATGDADTQYF.

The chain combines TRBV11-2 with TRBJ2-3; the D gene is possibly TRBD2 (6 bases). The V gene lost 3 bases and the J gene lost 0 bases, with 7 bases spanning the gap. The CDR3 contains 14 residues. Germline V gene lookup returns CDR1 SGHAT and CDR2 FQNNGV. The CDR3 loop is CASSLEGSTDTQYF. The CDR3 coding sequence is TGTGCCAGCAGCTTGGAGGGGAGCACAGATACGCAGTATTTT.

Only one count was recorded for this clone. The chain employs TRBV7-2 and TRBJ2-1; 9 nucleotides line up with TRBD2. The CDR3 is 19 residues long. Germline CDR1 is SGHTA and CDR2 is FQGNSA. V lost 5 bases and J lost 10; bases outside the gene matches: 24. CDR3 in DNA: TGTGCCAGCAGCCCCCTCCGGACGAGACGGCGGGAGGGCGTTAAGGAGCAGTTCTTC. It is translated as CASSPLRTRRREGVKEQFF. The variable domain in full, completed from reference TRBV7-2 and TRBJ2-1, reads GAGVSQSPSNKVTEKGKDVELRCDPISGHTALYWYRQSLGQGLEFLIYFQGNSAPDKSGLPSDRFSAERTGGSVSTLTIQRTQQEDSAVYLCASSPLRTRRREGVKEQFFGPGTRLTVL.

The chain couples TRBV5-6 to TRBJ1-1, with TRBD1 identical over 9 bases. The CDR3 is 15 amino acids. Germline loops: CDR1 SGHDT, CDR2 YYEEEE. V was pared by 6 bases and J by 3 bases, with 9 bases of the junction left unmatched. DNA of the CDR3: TGTGCCAGCATCCGCGGATGGACAGGGGACACTGAAGCTTTCTTT. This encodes CASIRGWTGDTEAFF.

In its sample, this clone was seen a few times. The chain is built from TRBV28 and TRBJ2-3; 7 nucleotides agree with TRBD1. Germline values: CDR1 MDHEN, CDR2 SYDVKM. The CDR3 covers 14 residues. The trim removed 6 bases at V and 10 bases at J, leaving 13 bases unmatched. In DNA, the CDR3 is TGTGCCAGCAGGCCGCCGGGACAGAAAGGCTCGCAGTATTTT. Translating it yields CASRPPGQKGSQYF.

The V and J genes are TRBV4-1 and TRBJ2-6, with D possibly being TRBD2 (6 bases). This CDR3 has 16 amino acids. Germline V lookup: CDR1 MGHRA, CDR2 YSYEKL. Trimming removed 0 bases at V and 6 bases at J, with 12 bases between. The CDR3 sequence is CASSQEGLFAANVLTF. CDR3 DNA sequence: TGCGCCAGCAGCCAAGAGGGACTGTTTGCGGCCAACGTCCTGACTTTC.

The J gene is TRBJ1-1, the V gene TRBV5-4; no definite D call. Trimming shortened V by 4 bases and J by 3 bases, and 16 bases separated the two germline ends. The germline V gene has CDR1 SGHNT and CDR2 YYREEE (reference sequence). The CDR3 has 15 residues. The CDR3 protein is CASSPTLALDTEAFF. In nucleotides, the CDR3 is TGTGCCAGCAGCCCTACTCTAGCGTTGGACACTGAAGCTTTCTTT. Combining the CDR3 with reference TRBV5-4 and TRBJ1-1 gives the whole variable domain ETGVTQSPTHLIKTRGQQVTLRCSSQSGHNTVSWYQQALGQGPQFIFQYYREEENGRGNFPPRFSGLQFPNYSSELNVNALELDDSALYLCASSPTLALDTEAFFGQGTRLTVV.

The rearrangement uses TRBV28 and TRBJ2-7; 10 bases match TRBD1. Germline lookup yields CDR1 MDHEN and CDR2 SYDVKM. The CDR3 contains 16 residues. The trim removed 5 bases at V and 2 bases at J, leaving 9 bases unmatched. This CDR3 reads CASSPFPGTGAYEQYF. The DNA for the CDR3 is TGTGCCAGCAGTCCCTTTCCCGGGACAGGGGCCTACGAGCAGTACTTC.

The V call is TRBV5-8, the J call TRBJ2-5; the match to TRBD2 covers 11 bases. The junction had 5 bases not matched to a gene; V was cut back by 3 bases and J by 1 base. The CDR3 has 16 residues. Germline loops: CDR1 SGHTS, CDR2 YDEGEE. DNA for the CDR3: TGTGCCAGCAGCTCCACCGGGACTAGCGGCCAAGAGACCCAGTACTTC. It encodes CASSSTGTSGQETQYF.

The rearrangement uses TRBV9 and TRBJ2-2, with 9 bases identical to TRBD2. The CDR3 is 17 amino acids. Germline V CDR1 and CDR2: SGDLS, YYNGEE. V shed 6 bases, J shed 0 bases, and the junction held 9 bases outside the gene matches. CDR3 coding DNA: TGTGCCAGCACTAACGGGGTAGCGGGAGCGAACACCGGGGAGCTGTTTTTT. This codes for CASTNGVAGANTGELFF.

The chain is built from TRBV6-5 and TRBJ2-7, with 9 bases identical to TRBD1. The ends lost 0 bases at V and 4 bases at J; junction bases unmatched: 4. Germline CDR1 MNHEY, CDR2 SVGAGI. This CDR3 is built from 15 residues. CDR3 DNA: TGTGCCAGCAGTTACTCGGACAGGGGCGGATACGAGCAGTACTTC. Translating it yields CASSYSDRGGYEQYF.